The clone carrying this TCR beta chain was seen just once. TCRdb used MiXCR to call clones anew from the PCR reads. The table lists 35,000 to 55,000 clones, around 25% of them singletons. No patient had received any treatment before thyroid surgery. Germline V gene sequence: CDR1 DFQATT, CDR2 SNEGSKA (reference sequence). The CDR3 contains 13 residues. The V end was cut by 6 bases, the J end by 0 bases, with 11 bases between. This sample stems from a study of metastatic and nonmetastatic thyroid tumors. Study as a whole: Repertoire comparison spanned blood and tumor or nodule tissue of malignant and benign thyroid patients.

The V call is TRBV20-1, the J call TRBJ1-1; D perhaps matches TRBD1 (6 bases). The sequencing sample was made of blood. This clonotype was sampled from a male donor with papillary thyroid cancer or a benign thyroid nodule (not recorded which). Some clones in this sample may be carry-over from other donors' samples. The CDR3 DNA reads TGCAGTGCGCCTGGGACACTGAACACTGAAGCTTTCTTT. Translated, it gives CSAPGTLNTEAFF.